The 16 T cell receptor beta chains in this list originate from one sample, sequenced in a study of blood T cell repertoires in COVID-19. Sequenced by immunoSEQ multiplex PCR; TCRdb stores in-frame clones only, minus some. Among roughly 95,000 clones, approximately 82% were seen once, and the ten largest hold 3.5% to 5%. Sequences were obtained from peripheral blood. The origin of the receptors is a man between 60 and 75 years old with acute or convalescent COVID-19.

This chain links TRBV15 with TRBJ1-1; 11 bases map to TRBD1. The CDR3 loop spans 16 amino acids. Trimming removed 2 bases from V and 4 bases from J; junction bases left unmatched: 6. The germline V gene encodes CDR1 LNHNV and CDR2 YYDKDF (reference sequence). Written as DNA, the CDR3 is TGTGCCACCAGCAGAACACCCGGGACAGGGGGCACTGAAGCTTTCTTT. Protein sequence: CATSRTPGTGGTEAFF.

The chain couples TRBV1 to TRBJ2-5; TRBD1 is taken as the D call from the table, unchecked against the DNA. TRBV1 corresponds to a pseudogene. This CDR3 comprises 14 residues. For the CDR3, the DNA is TGCACCAGCAGCCTCCAGGGGGCCCGGGAGACCCAGTACTTC. Protein: CTSSLQGARETQYF.

The CDR3 here is CASSRRRGGGDEQYV. The CDR3 DNA is TGTGCCAGCAGTCGGAGGAGGGGGGGCGGCGACGAGCAGTACGTC. The gene calls are TRBV6-2 or TRBV6-3 and TRBJ2-7; perhaps TRBD2 as D (7 bases). This CDR3 has 15 residues. Trimming shortened V by 5 bases and J by 5 bases, and 19 bases separated the two germline ends. CDR1 is MNHEY, CDR2 SVGEGT, per germline.

V gene TRBV28 combines with J gene TRBJ1-2, with 9 positions matching TRBD1. This CDR3 comprises 17 residues. From germline, CDR1 is MDHEN and CDR2 SYDVKM. With 2 bases clipped from V and 2 bases from J, the junction kept 9 bases outside the gene matches. The CDR3 loop reads CASSLATGTGRNYGYTF. CDR3 coding DNA: TGTGCCAGCAGTTTAGCCACCGGGACAGGGAGAAACTATGGCTACACCTTC.

The V and J genes are TRBV9 and TRBJ2-2, with 7 bases identical to TRBD1. Germline values: CDR1 SGDLS, CDR2 YYNGEE. The V and J ends lost 4 bases and 3 bases, in that order; junction bases with no gene match: 6. The CDR3 sequence is 15 residues long. The CDR3 sequence: CASSPGQLDTGELFF. The CDR3 coding sequence is TGTGCCAGCAGCCCGGGACAGCTAGACACCGGGGAGCTGTTTTTT.

This chain uses TRBV11-2 with TRBJ1-2, with TRBD1 identical over 7 bases. The CDR3 contains 14 residues. Per the germline V gene, CDR1 is SGHAT and CDR2 is FQNNGV. J was trimmed by 8 bases and V by 2 bases; bases with no gene match: 8. CDR3 bases: TGTGCCAGCAGCTTAACAGGGGTTGTCGACGGCTACACCTTC. Translated: CASSLTGVVDGYTF.

This clone turned up a few times. The CDR3 spells CASSTANTEAFF. The CDR3 coding sequence is TGTGCCAGCAGTACAGCGAACACTGAAGCTTTCTTT. This chain connects TRBV2 to TRBJ1-1; no definite D call. The length of the CDR3 is 12 residues. Trimming took off 5 bases at V and 1 base at J, with 5 bases between the two ends. Per germline, CDR1 SNHLY and CDR2 FYNNEI. The full variable domain, completed using reference TRBV2 and TRBJ1-1, is EPEVTQTPSHQVTQMGQEVILRCVPISNHLYFYWYRQILGQKVEFLVSFYNNEISEKSEIFDDQFSVERPDGSNFTLKIRSTKLEDSAMYFCASSTANTEAFFGQGTRLTVV.

V usage is TRBV27 and J usage is TRBJ2-1; 9 bases fit TRBD2. The CDR3 contains 15 residues. Germline values: CDR1 MNHEY, CDR2 SMNVEV (reference sequence). The junction had 6 bases not matched to a gene; V was cut back by 3 bases and J by 6 bases. The chain's CDR3 is CASSFGGGALNEQFF. As DNA, the CDR3 is TGTGCCAGCAGTTTCGGCGGGGGGGCTCTCAATGAGCAGTTCTTC.

The V call is TRBV7-2, the J call TRBJ1-2, with TRBD1 matching 9 bases. The CDR3 loop spans 15 amino acids. In germline, CDR1 is SGHTA, CDR2 FQGNSA. V shed 5 bases, J shed 1 base, and the junction held 5 bases outside the gene matches. CDR3 in DNA: TGTGCCAGCAGCACCGGGACAGGGATTAACTATGGCTACACCTTC. This gives the protein CASSTGTGINYGYTF.

The chain recombines TRBV11-3 with TRBJ2-1; possible D gene TRBD2, 5 bases. Germline V gene data show CDR1 as SGHNT and CDR2 as YENEEA. Trimming cost V 1 base and J 3 bases, with 7 bases left between them. The length of the CDR3 is 14 residues. Here the CDR3 reads CASSLAGFYNEQFF. The CDR3 nucleotides read TGTGCCAGCAGCTTAGCGGGATTCTACAATGAGCAGTTCTTC.

The V gene is TRBV6-5, the J gene TRBJ2-3; 10 bases match TRBD2. V dropped 6 bases and J dropped 8; count of bases not matched to a gene: 5. This CDR3 is built from 13 residues. The germline V gene encodes CDR1 MNHEY and CDR2 SVGAGI. The CDR3, as DNA: TGTGCCAGCAGAAGCGGGGGGGTTGGTACGCAGTATTTT. It encodes CASRSGGVGTQYF.

The CDR3 here is CASSNRGGQPQHF. DNA of the CDR3: TGTGCCAGCAGTAACAGGGGTGGGCAGCCCCAGCATTTT. The chain uses TRBV6-5 and TRBJ1-5; 7 nucleotides line up with TRBD1. Per the germline V gene, CDR1 is MNHEY and CDR2 is SVGAGI. This CDR3 contains 13 residues. J was trimmed by 7 bases and V by 5 bases; bases with no gene match: 5.

This clone was seen a handful of times. This rearrangement joins TRBV7-2 to TRBJ1-6, with 7 bases lining up with TRBD1. The CDR3 runs to 15 residues. Trimming took 3 bases from V and 6 from J; bases not matched to a gene: 5. The germline V gene encodes CDR1 SGHTA and CDR2 FQGNSA. The CDR3 protein is CASSFQTGSNSPLHF. The CDR3, as DNA: TGTGCCAGCAGCTTCCAGACAGGGTCTAATTCACCCCTCCACTTT.

The chain combines TRBV7-9 with TRBJ2-1, with D possibly matching TRBD1 (6 bases). There are 13 residues in the CDR3. Trimming took off 5 bases at V and 13 bases at J, with 18 bases between the two ends. Germline V CDR1 and CDR2: SEHNR, FQNEAQ (reference sequence). The CDR3 nucleotides read TGTGCCAGCAGCCCCCGTGCGGACAGCGAACAGTTCTTC. It codes for CASSPRADSEQFF.

The chain recombines TRBV25-1 with TRBJ1-5; TRBD1 matches at 7 bases. V lost 1 base and J lost 1; bases outside the gene matches: 1. Germline V gene sequence: CDR1 MGHDK, CDR2 SYGVNS. The CDR3 has 15 residues. The CDR3 DNA reads TGTGCCAGCAGTGAATCGGGACAGAGCAATCAGCCCCAGCATTTT. This codes for CASSESGQSNQPQHF.

V gene TRBV11-3 combines with J gene TRBJ2-3; 7 bases are shared with TRBD1. V dropped 0 bases and J dropped 5; count of bases not matched to a gene: 11. Germline V gene lookup returns CDR1 SGHNT and CDR2 YENEEA. This CDR3 has 17 residues. The CDR3 reads CASSLDIGRGPRDTQYF. CDR3 nucleotide sequence: TGTGCCAGCAGCTTAGACATCGGTAGGGGGCCCAGAGATACGCAGTATTTT.